This T cell receptor beta chain was captured by sequencing in a study of cytomegalovirus exposure and HLA in healthy donors (dated by TCRdb to 2016 to 2017). Regarding the research as a whole: According to a later analysis, the approximately 120 validation repertoires were produced on the same platform as the approximately 600 repertoires of the first cohort. To predict cytomegalovirus infection status, the study brought together high-throughput TCR immunosequencing, statistical association of individual TCRs with disease status, and machine learning. In addition to the first cohort of 666 subjects, a separate validation cohort of over 90 different subjects was used. The study was designed to test whether signatures of past pathogen exposure could be identified by cataloging public T cell receptors.

Donors formed part of the validation cohort, which comprised over a hundred subjects and was distinct from the first cohort of under 750 subjects. Libraries came from the immunoSEQ multiplex PCR assay. The study's processing was this. To diagnose cytomegalovirus status from the catalog of TCR beta chain sequences, a statistical classification framework was built. Sourced from immuneACCESS, this table was stored by TCRdb with only in-frame sequences that have V and J called. A share of the clones is absent; for the studies checked, an unresolved V gene accounts for under half, and the remainder has no known explanation. V, J and clone size are taken as reported in that table, and D and trimming were inferred from the DNA itself. The sample profile shows roughly 59,000 clones; 95% of them were found once. Of the sample, roughly 6.6% is held by the ten largest clones. Trimmed from V: 4 bases; trimmed from J: 9 bases; junction bases lacking a gene match: 5. The CDR3 spans 14 residues, from the cysteine through the phenylalanine. Just the 42-base CDR3 DNA is kept, in frame starting at base 1. For CDR1 and CDR2, the germline V gene lists SGHVS and FNYEAQ.

As regards this clone: Its binding antigen is unknown. No base quality information exists; no much larger clone differs at one position.

Paper-wide results and their limitations: The classifier was reported to diagnose cytomegalovirus status with high specificity and sensitivity in both the original and validation cohorts. The study listed 164 TCR beta chains as associated with cytomegalovirus. A few of the identified cytomegalovirus-associated TCR beta chains were confirmed in vitro to be specific for cytomegalovirus antigens. Across donors, most TCR sequences were observed very rarely, whereas some public TCRs were present in many individuals. A later analysis had no HLA typing for the validation cohort, so co-occurrence there was scored across all 130 or so repertoires. According to the authors, the approach could potentially be generalized to other disease states and immunological phenotypes. Of the cluster scores, approximately 95% were above 0 in a later analysis, which found that TCRs clustered in the first cohort also tended to co-occur in the approximately 130 validation repertoires.

The clonotype comes from a woman aged 18-29 years in good health and CMV-seropositive. Sequenced sample: PBMCs. The chain links TRBV7-6 with TRBJ2-1; 11 bases in between match TRBD2. The CDR3 reads as follows: CASSSIAGGFEQFF. The DNA sequence is given as TGTGCCAGCAGCTCAATAGCGGGGGGGTTTGAGCAGTTCTTC.